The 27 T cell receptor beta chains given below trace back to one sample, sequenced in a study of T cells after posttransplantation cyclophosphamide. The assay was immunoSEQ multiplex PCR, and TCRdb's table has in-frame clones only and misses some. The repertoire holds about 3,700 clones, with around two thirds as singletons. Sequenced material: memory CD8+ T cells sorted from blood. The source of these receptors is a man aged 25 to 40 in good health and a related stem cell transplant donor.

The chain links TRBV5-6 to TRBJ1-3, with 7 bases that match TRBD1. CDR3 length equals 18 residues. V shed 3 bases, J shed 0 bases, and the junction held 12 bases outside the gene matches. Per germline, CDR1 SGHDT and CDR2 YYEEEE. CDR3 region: CASSSIHGQAFSGNTIYF. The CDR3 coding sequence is TGTGCCAGCAGCTCAATTCATGGACAGGCTTTCTCTGGAAACACCATATATTTT.

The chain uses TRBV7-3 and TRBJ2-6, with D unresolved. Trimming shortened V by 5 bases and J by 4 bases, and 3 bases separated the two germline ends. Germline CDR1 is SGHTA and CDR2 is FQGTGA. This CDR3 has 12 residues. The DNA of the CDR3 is TGTGCCAGCAGCCAAGGGGCCAACGTCCTGACTTTC. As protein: CASSQGANVLTF.

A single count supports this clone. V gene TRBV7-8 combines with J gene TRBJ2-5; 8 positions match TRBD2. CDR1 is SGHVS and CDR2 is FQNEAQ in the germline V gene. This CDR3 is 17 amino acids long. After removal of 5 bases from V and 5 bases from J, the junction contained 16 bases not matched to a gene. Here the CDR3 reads CASSQYALRGASETQYF. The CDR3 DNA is TGTGCCAGCAGCCAATATGCTCTGCGGGGGGCCTCGGAGACCCAGTACTTC.

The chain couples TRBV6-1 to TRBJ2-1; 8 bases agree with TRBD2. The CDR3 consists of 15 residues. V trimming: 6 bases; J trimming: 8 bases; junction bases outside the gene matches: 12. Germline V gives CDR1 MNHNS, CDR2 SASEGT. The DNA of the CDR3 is TGTGCCAGCAGGGGGGGACTAGAGGGTTTCGATGAGCAGTTCTTC. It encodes CASRGGLEGFDEQFF.

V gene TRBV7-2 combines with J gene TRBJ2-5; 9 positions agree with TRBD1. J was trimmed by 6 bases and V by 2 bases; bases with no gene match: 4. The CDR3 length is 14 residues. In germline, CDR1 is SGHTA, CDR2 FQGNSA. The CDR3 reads CASSLRGQGKTQYF. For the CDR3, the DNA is TGTGCCAGCAGCTTAAGGGGACAGGGAAAGACCCAGTACTTC.

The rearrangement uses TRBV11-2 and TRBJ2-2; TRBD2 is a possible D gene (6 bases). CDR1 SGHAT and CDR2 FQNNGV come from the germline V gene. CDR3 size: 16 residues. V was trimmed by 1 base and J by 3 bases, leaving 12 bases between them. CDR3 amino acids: CASSLASRLDTGELFF. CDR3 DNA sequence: TGTGCCAGCAGCTTAGCCTCTCGACTAGACACCGGGGAGCTGTTTTTT.

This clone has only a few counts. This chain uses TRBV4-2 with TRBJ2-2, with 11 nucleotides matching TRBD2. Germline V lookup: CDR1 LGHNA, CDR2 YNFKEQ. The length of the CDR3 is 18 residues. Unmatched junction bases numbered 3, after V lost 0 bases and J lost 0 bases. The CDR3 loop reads CASSQDLAGGSNTGELFF. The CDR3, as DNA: TGTGCCAGCAGCCAAGATCTAGCGGGGGGCTCGAACACCGGGGAGCTGTTTTTT.

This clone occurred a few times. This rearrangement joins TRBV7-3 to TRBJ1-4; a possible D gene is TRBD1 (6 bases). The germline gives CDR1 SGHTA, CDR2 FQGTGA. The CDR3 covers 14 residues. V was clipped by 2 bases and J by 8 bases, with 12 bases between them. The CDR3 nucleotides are TGTGCCAGCAGCTTAGCTACAGGGTCCGAAAAACTGTTTTTT. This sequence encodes CASSLATGSEKLFF.

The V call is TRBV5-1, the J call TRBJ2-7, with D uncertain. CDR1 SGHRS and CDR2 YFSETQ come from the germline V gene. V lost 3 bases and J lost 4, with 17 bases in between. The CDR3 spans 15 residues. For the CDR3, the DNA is TGCGCCAGCAGCTCGTTAGGAGTAGGCGGATACGAGCAGTACTTC. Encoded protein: CASSSLGVGGYEQYF. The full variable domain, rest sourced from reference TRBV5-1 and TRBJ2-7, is KAGVTQTPRYLIKTRGQQVTLSCSPISGHRSVSWYQQTPGQGLQFLFEYFSETQRNKGNFPGRFSGRQFSNSRSEMNVSTLELGDSALYLCASSSLGVGGYEQYFGPGTRLTVT.

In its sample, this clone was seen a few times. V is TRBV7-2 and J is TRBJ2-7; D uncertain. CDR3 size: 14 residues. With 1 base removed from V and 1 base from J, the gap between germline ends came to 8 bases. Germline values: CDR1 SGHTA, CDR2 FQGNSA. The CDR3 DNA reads TGTGCCAGCAGCTTAGGTGTGGCTTCCTACGAGCAGTACTTC. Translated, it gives CASSLGVASYEQYF.

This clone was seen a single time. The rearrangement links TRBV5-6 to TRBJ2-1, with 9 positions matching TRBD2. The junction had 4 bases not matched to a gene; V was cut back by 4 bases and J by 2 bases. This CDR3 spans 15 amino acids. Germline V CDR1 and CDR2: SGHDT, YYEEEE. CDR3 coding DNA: TGTGCCAGCAGCCCAGCTAGCGGGGCCTACAATGAGCAGTTCTTC. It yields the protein CASSPASGAYNEQFF.

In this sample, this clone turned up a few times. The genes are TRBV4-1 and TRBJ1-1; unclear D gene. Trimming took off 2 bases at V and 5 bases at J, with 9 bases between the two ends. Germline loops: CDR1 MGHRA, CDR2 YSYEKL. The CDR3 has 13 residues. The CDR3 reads CASSQREVTEAFF. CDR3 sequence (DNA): TGCGCCAGCAGCCAACGAGAGGTGACTGAAGCTTTCTTT.

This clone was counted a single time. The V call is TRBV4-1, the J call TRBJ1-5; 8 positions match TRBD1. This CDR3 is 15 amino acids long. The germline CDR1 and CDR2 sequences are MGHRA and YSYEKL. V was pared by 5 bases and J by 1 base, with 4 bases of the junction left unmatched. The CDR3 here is CASSYGTGSNQPQHF. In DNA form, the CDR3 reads TGCGCCAGCAGCTACGGGACAGGCAGCAATCAGCCCCAGCATTTT.

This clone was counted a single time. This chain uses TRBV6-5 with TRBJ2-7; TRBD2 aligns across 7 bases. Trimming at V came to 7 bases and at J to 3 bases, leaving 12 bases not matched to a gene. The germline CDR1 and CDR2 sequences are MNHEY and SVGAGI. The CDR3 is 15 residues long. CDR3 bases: TGTGCCAGCACCCCGGGGGGAGGGAATATCTACGAGCAGTACTTC. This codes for CASTPGGGNIYEQYF.

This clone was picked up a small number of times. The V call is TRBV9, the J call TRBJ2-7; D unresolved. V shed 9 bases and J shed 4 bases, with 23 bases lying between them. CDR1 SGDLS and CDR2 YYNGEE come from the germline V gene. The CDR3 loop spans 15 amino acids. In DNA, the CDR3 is TGTGCCATTATTTTCAAACAGAAGACGGCATACGAGCAGTACTTC. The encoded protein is CAIIFKQKTAYEQYF.

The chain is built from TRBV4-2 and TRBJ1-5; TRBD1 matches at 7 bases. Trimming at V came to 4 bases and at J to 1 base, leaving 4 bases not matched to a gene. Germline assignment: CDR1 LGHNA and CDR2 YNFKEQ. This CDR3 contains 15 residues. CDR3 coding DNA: TGTGCCAGCAGCCCCGGCAGGGGGAGCAATCAGCCCCAGCATTTT. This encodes CASSPGRGSNQPQHF.

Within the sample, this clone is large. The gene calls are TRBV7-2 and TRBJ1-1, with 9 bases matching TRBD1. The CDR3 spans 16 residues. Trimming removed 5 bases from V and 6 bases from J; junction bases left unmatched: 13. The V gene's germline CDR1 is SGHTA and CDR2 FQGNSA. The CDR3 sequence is CASSAQDRGSGSEAFF. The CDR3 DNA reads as TGTGCCAGCAGCGCCCAAGACAGGGGGTCTGGGTCTGAAGCTTTCTTT.

The CDR3 sequence is CASSLGPGGSTGELFF. The CDR3, as DNA: TGTGCCAGCAGCTTGGGTCCGGGGGGGAGCACCGGGGAGCTGTTTTTT. V usage is TRBV5-4 and J usage is TRBJ2-2; TRBD2 matches 8 bases. V was pared by 0 bases and J by 4 bases, with 5 bases of the junction left unmatched. Germline CDR1 and CDR2: SGHNT and YYREEE (reference sequence). The CDR3 spans 16 residues.

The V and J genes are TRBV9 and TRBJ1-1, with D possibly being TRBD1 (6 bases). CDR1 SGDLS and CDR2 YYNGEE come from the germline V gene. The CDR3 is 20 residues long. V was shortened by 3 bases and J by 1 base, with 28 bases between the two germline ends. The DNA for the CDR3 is TGTGCCAGCAGCGCCCTAGTGGATAGGGGGACCCGACTGGGGAACACTGAAGCTTTCTTT. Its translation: CASSALVDRGTRLGNTEAFF.

For the CDR3, the DNA is TGCGCCAGCAGCCGAGTTACAGGGGACCAAGAGACCCAGTACTTC. Protein product: CASSRVTGDQETQYF. The J gene is TRBJ2-5, the V gene TRBV4-3, with TRBD1 matching 7 bases. In germline, CDR1 is LGHNA, CDR2 YSLEER. Losses at the gene ends were 4 bases for V and 0 bases for J; bases not matched to a gene: 5. This CDR3 has 15 amino acids.

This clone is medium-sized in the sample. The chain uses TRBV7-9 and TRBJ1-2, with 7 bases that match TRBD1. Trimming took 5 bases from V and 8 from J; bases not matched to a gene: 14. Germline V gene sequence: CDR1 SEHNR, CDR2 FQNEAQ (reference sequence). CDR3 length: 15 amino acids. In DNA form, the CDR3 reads TGTGCCAGCAGCCTCGGGATGGAGGGGGCTCGGGGCTACACCTTC. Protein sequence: CASSLGMEGARGYTF.

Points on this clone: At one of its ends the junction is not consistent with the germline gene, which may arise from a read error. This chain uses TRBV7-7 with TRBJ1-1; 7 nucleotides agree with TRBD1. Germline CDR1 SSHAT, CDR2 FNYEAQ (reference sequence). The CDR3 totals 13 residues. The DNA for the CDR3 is TGTGCTAGCAGGACGACAGGGATGACTGAAGCTTTCTTT. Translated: CASRTTGMTEAFF.

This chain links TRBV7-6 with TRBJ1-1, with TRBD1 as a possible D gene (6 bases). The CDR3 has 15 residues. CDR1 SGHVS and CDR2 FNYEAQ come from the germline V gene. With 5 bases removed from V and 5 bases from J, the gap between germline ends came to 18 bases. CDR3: CASSARPGDGTEAFF. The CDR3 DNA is TGTGCCAGCAGCGCACGTCCAGGGGATGGAACTGAAGCTTTCTTT.

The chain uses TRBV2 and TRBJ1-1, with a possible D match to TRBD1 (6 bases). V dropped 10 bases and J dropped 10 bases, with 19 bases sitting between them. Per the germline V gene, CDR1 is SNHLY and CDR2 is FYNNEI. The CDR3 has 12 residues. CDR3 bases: TGTGCCACCAAAGGGACATCAAGCACAGCTTTCTTT. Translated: CATKGTSSTAFF.

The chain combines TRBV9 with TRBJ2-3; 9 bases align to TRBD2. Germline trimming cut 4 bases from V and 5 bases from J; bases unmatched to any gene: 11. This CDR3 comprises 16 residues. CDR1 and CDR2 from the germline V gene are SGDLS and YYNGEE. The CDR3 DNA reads TGTGCCAGCAGCCTGGGGGGAGCGGGGGGAGGAGATACGCAGTATTTT. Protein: CASSLGGAGGGDTQYF.

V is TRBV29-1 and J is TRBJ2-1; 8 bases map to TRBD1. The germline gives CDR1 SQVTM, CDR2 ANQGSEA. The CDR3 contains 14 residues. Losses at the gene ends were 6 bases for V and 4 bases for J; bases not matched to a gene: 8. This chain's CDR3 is CSVGGRDRYNEQFF. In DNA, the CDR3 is TGCAGCGTGGGGGGCCGGGACAGGTACAATGAGCAGTTCTTC.

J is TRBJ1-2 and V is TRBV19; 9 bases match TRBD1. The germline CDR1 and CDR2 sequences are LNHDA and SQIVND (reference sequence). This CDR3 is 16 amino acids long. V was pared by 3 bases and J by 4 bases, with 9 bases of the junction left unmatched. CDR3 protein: CASSMATGGIGYGYTF. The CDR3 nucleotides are TGTGCCAGTAGTATGGCGACAGGGGGGATCGGCTATGGCTACACCTTC. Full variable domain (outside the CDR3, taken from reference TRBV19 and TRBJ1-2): DGGITQSPKYLFRKEGQNVTLSCEQNLNHDAMYWYRQDPGQGLRLIYYSQIVNDFQKGDIAEGYSVSREKKESFPLTVTSAQKNPTAFYLCASSMATGGIGYGYTFGSGTRLTVV.